These 15 T cell receptor beta chains were all obtained from the same sample, sequenced in a study of blood T cells in healthy people across ages. The authors ran a second PCR of about 7 to 11 cycles using a sample-barcoded 5' primer and a J-beta primer mix. TCRdb re-called the 5' RACE reads with MiXCR, one entry per CDR3 protein. The data show about 1 million distinct CDR3 sequences, more than 35% seen once. Sequenced sample: blood. All receptors come from a woman aged 60-75 years in good health.

This chain joins TRBV5-1 and TRBJ2-7, with D unclear. V was cut by 1 base and J by 5 bases, with 10 bases left in between. This CDR3 is built from 13 residues. Germline values: CDR1 SGHRS, CDR2 YFSETQ. The CDR3 reads CASSLLSEDEQYF. Here the CDR3 DNA reads TGCGCCAGCAGCTTGCTCAGCGAAGACGAGCAGTACTTC.

This sequence joins TRBV20-1 and TRBJ1-3, with 7 positions matching TRBD1. After removal of 2 bases from V and 5 bases from J, the junction contained 3 bases not matched to a gene. CDR3 length equals 13 residues. Germline loops: CDR1 DFQATT, CDR2 SNEGSKA (reference sequence). The CDR3 is CSARRTGRNTIYF. CDR3 DNA sequence: TGCAGTGCTAGACGGACAGGCCGAAACACCATATATTTT.

This clonotype was counted a few times. This rearrangement joins TRBV20-1 to TRBJ2-7; D possibly corresponds to TRBD2 (6 bases). The germline V gene has CDR1 DFQATT and CDR2 SNEGSKA (reference sequence). There are 15 residues in the CDR3. Trimming took off 0 bases at V and 0 bases at J, with 12 bases between the two ends. CDR3 nucleotide sequence: TGCAGTGCTAGAGACCAGGAGGGCCTCTCCTACGAGCAGTACTTC. It specifies CSARDQEGLSYEQYF.

This sequence joins TRBV2 and TRBJ2-4; tentatively, D is TRBD1 (6 bases). The last part of the DNA fits TRBJ2-7 better; the J call may be wrong. The CDR3 has 14 residues. From germline, CDR1 is SNHLY and CDR2 FYNNEI. The CDR3, as DNA: TGTGCCAGCAGCGCCGGGACAAGTCCCAACGAGCAGTACTTC. This encodes CASSAGTSPNEQYF.

With respect to this clonotype: Germline is not matched at one junction end, which may reflect a read error. This chain joins TRBV20-1 and TRBJ2-4; perhaps TRBD1 as D (5 bases). The J call could be wrong; TRBJ2-5 is a better fit for the DNA end. CDR3 length: 13 residues. Germline CDR1 is DFQATT and CDR2 is SNEGSKA (reference sequence). CDR3 in amino acids: CSVRATVSETQYF. CDR3 DNA sequence: TGCAGTGTTAGAGCGACAGTCTCAGAGACCCAGTACTTC.

Regarding this clonotype: A much larger clone is a single base away; this may be a read error. This rearrangement joins TRBV20-1 to TRBJ2-5, with D possibly matching TRBD1 (5 bases). The CDR3 spans 17 residues. Germline lookup yields CDR1 DFQATT and CDR2 SNEGSKA (reference sequence). CDR3 in amino acids: CSVRDYGRGSVGETQYF. Here the CDR3 DNA reads TGCAGTGTTAGAGATTATGGTAGGGGCTCGGTTGGAGAGACCCAGTACTTC.

There are a few counts of this clonotype. This chain joins TRBV28 and TRBJ2-7; tentatively, D is TRBD1 or TRBD2 (6 bases each). Trimming removed 3 bases from V and 12 bases from J, with 18 bases in between. Germline CDR1 and CDR2: MDHEN and SYDVKM. The CDR3 has 13 amino acids. The CDR3 is CASSLGGDRRAYF. CDR3 nucleotides: TGTGCCAGCAGTTTGGGGGGAGACAGGCGAGCGTACTTC. The full variable domain, its missing parts supplied by reference TRBV28 and TRBJ2-7, is DVKVTQSSRYLVKRTGEKVFLECVQDMDHENMFWYRQDPGLGLRLIYFSYDVKMKEKGDIPEGYSVSREKKERFSLILESASTNQTSMYLCASSLGGDRRAYFGPGTRLTVT.

This clonotype was seen a few times. V usage is TRBV7-3 and J usage is TRBJ2-7; possibly TRBD1 for D (5 bases). CDR1 SGHTA and CDR2 FQGTGA come from the germline V gene. The CDR3 has 13 amino acids. Trimming removed 5 bases from V and 4 bases from J, with 12 bases in between. The CDR3 here is CASSQQDTYEQYF. The CDR3 coding sequence is TGTGCCAGCAGCCAACAGGATACATACGAGCAGTACTTC.

The sample holds a few counts of this clonotype. V and J are TRBV27 and TRBJ2-7; TRBD1 matches at 7 bases. The CDR3 totals 15 residues. Losses at the gene ends were 2 bases for V and 5 bases for J; bases not matched to a gene: 9. The V gene's germline CDR1 is MNHEY and CDR2 SMNVEV (reference sequence). CDR3 sequence: CASSLGLGQAHEQYF. CDR3 bases: TGTGCCAGCAGTTTAGGCCTCGGACAGGCCCACGAGCAGTACTTC.

This clonotype was counted only a few times. This chain joins TRBV29-1 and TRBJ2-1; TRBD2 agrees at 9 bases. The CDR3 runs 17 residues. The germline V gene has CDR1 SQVTM and CDR2 ANQGSEA. Trimming cost V 0 bases and J 10 bases; bases outside gene matches: 16. This CDR3 is CSVEDLASGARVGEQFF. The DNA of the CDR3 is TGCAGCGTTGAAGATCTGGCTAGCGGGGCGAGGGTGGGCGAGCAGTTCTTC.

The chain joins TRBV7-9 to TRBJ2-1; 7 bases line up with TRBD2. The CDR3 covers 17 residues. V lost 1 base, J lost 4 bases, and 10 bases stayed unmatched. Per germline, CDR1 SEHNR and CDR2 FQNEAQ (reference sequence). This chain's CDR3 is CASSLGAGTNPYNEQFF. CDR3 nucleotides: TGTGCCAGCAGCTTAGGGGCCGGGACTAACCCTTACAATGAGCAGTTCTTC.

The gene calls are TRBV7-2 and TRBJ2-7; 8 bases map to TRBD1. J lost 5 bases, V lost 1 base, and 7 bases had no gene match. Germline V lookup: CDR1 SGHTA, CDR2 FQGNSA. The CDR3 has 15 amino acids. The CDR3 sequence is CASSLGRTGSNEQYF. CDR3 nucleotide sequence: TGTGCCAGCAGCTTAGGAAGGACAGGGTCTAACGAGCAGTACTTC.

This clonotype turned up a few times. This chain links TRBV28 with TRBJ2-7; 8 bases are shared with TRBD1. Trimming removed 6 bases from V and 6 bases from J; junction bases left unmatched: 13. The CDR3 covers 15 residues. Germline loops: CDR1 MDHEN, CDR2 SYDVKM. This CDR3 is CASREYTGGTREQYF. The CDR3 nucleotides are TGTGCCAGCAGGGAGTATACAGGGGGAACTCGCGAGCAGTACTTC.

This clonotype was detected a few times. The rearrangement uses TRBV6-2 or TRBV6-3 and TRBJ2-1, with TRBD2 identical over 8 bases. V lost 6 bases to trimming and J lost 7 bases; unmatched junction nucleotides: 11. Germline V lookup: CDR1 MNHEY, CDR2 SVGEGT. The length of the CDR3 is 15 residues. CDR3 protein: CASRVLAGQGNEQFF. In nucleotides, the CDR3 is TGTGCCAGCAGAGTGCTAGCGGGCCAAGGGAATGAGCAGTTCTTC.

A few counts support this clonotype. V usage is TRBV2 and J usage is TRBJ2-1, with TRBD2 identical over 7 bases. The germline V gene encodes CDR1 SNHLY and CDR2 FYNNEI. V lost 7 bases to trimming and J lost 2 bases; unmatched junction nucleotides: 8. The CDR3 extends over 15 amino acids. CDR3 nucleotides: TGTGCCAGCACCTCCCAAGCGGGGCCCTACAATGAGCAGTTCTTC. This translates into CASTSQAGPYNEQFF.